This T cell receptor beta chain derives from a study of CD8 T cells in Susac syndrome. Study-level background: Patients with Susac syndrome were therapy-naive, taking corticosteroids, with some also receiving intravenous immunoglobulin, or taking intravenous immunoglobulin alone at the time their blood was drawn.

An amount of RNA that ranged from roughly 0.5 to 1 ug was reverse transcribed with random hexamers. MiXCR, run by TCRdb on the immunoSEQ multiplex PCR reads, gives a single entry per CDR3 protein. Of some 140,000 distinct CDR3 sequences in the sample, roughly 94% were seen once. Diagnostic criteria defined recently for definite or probable disease were met by the Susac syndrome patients. The receptor was isolated from a human donor with Susac syndrome. Material: CD8+ T cells from PBMCs.

In nucleotides, the CDR3 is TGTGCCAGCAGTTTATCGGGGGGGGGCAATCAGCCCCAGCATTTT. Translation gives CASSLSGGGNQPQHF. The chain combines TRBV27 with TRBJ1-5, with D possibly TRBD1 on 5 matching bases. The CDR3 covers 15 residues. The V gene lost 0 bases and the J gene lost 2 bases, with 8 bases spanning the gap. Germline CDR1 and CDR2: MNHEY and SMNVEV (reference sequence).